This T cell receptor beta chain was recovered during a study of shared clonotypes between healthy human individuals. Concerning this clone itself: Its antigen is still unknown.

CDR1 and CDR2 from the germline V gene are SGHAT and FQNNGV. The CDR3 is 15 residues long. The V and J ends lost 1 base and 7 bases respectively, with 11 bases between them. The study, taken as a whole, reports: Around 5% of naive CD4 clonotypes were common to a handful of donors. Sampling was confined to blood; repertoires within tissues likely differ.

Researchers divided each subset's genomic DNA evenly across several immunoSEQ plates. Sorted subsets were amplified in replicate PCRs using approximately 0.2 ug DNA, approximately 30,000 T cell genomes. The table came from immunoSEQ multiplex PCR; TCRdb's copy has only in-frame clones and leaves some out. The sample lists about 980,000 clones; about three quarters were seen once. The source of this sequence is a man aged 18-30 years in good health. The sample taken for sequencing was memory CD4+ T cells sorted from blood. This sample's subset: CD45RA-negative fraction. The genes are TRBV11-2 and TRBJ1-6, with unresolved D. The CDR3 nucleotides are TGTGCCAGCAGCTTAGCTGCGGGTGGGAATTCACCCCTCCACTTT. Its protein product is CASSLAAGGNSPLHF.